These T cell receptor beta chains were read from a single sample in a study of shared clonotypes between healthy human individuals. The protocol was immunoSEQ multiplex PCR, while the TCRdb copy is restricted to in-frame clones and leaves out a portion. The data show over a million clones, with about 84% seen just once and under 0.6% held by the top ten. Specimen: memory CD4+ T cells from PBMCs. The receptor set was obtained from a man between 18 and 29 years old in good health. Some clones in this sample may be carry-over from other donors' samples. Each CDR3 is given with its conserved first and last residue.

j_call v_call cdr3_length cdr3_aa
TRBJ2-7 TRBV28 16 CASSFVSGTSRGRAYF
TRBJ1-2 TRBV7-6 15 CASSPLSGRQEGYTF
TRBJ2-3 TRBV7-3 15 CASSLLAGVTDTQYF
TRBJ2-5 TRBV28 14 CASSLTGRGETQYF
TRBJ1-2 TRBV30 13 CAWRTGRRYGYTF
TRBJ2-5 TRBV7-3 14 CASSPTGFQETQYF
TRBJ1-5 TRBV2 15 CASSEWGRGNQPQHF
TRBJ1-2 TRBV28 14 CASSLFDRGYGYTF
TRBJ1-5 TRBV19 19 CASRARGGNPAAWGQPQHF
TRBJ2-7 TRBV28 13 CASSLLAGDEQYF
TRBJ2-3 TRBV28 14 CASSPRGAGDTQYF
TRBJ1-5 TRBV6-1 16 CASSERTGVGNQPQHF
TRBJ2-2 TRBV14 13 CASSDPGTGELFF
TRBJ1-5 TRBV7-2 13 CASSYDRGQPQHF
TRBJ2-7 TRBV2 12 CASQGEGYEQYF
TRBJ1-3 TRBV4-3 15 CASSQDGMGVNTIYF
TRBJ2-5 TRBV9 15 CASSLMGTGEETQYF
TRBJ2-1 TRBV4-1 16 CASSQVLAGSYNEQFF
TRBJ2-5 TRBV11-2 13 CASSPSDRPHQYF
TRBJ2-7 TRBV30 11 CAWSDNRNQYF